The clone carrying this T cell receptor (beta chain) turned up a few times. The antigen is not known. The CDR3 is 16 amino acids. Germline CDR1 is ENHRY and CDR2 is SYGVKD. The V segment lost 6 bases and the J segment 2 bases; nucleotides outside the gene matches: 6. Unique molecular identifiers were present on the cDNA, and a universal primer site came from template switching. TCRdb itself ran the 5' RACE reads through MiXCR, one entry per CDR3 protein. This sample yields 540,000 or so distinct CDR3 sequences, of which approximately 20% are seen a single time; around 0.48% belongs to the top ten. The data derive from a study of identical twins. Whole-study findings and limits: The models gave estimates that fell short of the out-of-frame TCR alpha sharing seen in monozygotic twins. The study found excess low generation probability among twin-shared out-of-frame alpha sequences.

The same sample was also used in a study of yellow fever vaccine responses in identical twins.

The clonotype was recovered from a woman aged 18 to 35 in good health. Sequenced: CD4+ T cells sorted from blood. The chain has TRBV10-3 and TRBJ2-2, with 10 bases lining up with TRBD2. The CDR3 sequence is CAISPRTSGNTGELFF. In nucleotides, the CDR3 is TGTGCCATCAGCCCCAGGACTAGCGGAAACACCGGGGAGCTGTTTTTT.